This T cell receptor (beta chain) was observed in a study of Graves' ophthalmopathy and Graves' hyperthyroidism. This clonotype was seen a single time. V dropped 6 bases and J dropped 1; count of bases not matched to a gene: 10. The germline gives CDR1 MNHNS, CDR2 SASEGT. CDR3 size: 17 residues. RNA transcripts yielded amplified TCR beta CDR3 regions. RT-PCR with HTBI primers came first, then second-round multiplex PCR. TCRdb independently ran MiXCR on the multiplex PCR reads; one entry per CDR3 protein. The table has some 400,000 distinct CDR3 sequences, around 16% seen once. Moderately to severely active ophthalmopathy under 3 months, CAS at least 3, NOSPECS at least 4. Researchers turned away patients with other autoimmune diseases, uncontrolled infections, pregnancy or lactation.

The specimen was peripheral blood. The sequence was obtained from a woman under 30 with Graves' ophthalmopathy. This sequence joins TRBV6-1 and TRBJ2-2; 8 nucleotides agree with TRBD1. CDR3 nucleotide sequence: TGTGCCAGCAGCAAAAGGCCGGACAGGGTGAACACCGGGGAGCTGTTTTTT. It yields the protein CASSKRPDRVNTGELFF.